Below are 20 T cell receptor beta chains sequenced from a single sample in a study of spatial heterogeneity in lung cancer. The time point: blood at routine non-recurrence follow-up after resection. TCRdb called the 5' RACE reads again in MiXCR, with one record for every CDR3 protein. Here the sample spans under 35,000 distinct CDR3 sequences, roughly 5.4% being singletons. Source: PBMCs, taken at follow-up. The receptors here all came from a female donor with early-stage non-small cell lung cancer.

This clonotype has at least ten counts. This chain connects TRBV11-2 to TRBJ2-1; the D gene could be TRBD1 or TRBD2 (5 bases each). Germline CDR1 SGHAT, CDR2 FQNNGV. The V end was cut by 3 bases, the J end by 7 bases, with 19 bases between. The CDR3 covers 16 residues. The CDR3 coding sequence is TGTGCCAGCAGCTTCTTCTTGGCGGGCTCAGGGAATGAGCAGTTCTTC. It is translated as CASSFFLAGSGNEQFF.

The table lists this clonotype with many counts. The chain employs TRBV6-2 or TRBV6-3 and TRBJ1-1, with D maybe TRBD1 (6 bases). Trimming shortened V by 4 bases and J by 6 bases, and 12 bases separated the two germline ends. This CDR3 region has 13 residues. Germline V lookup: CDR1 MNHEY, CDR2 SVGEGT. The chain's CDR3 is CASSLSRGPEAFF. CDR3 DNA: TGTGCCAGCAGTTTAAGCAGGGGACCTGAAGCTTTCTTT.

This clonotype was recorded at least ten times. The chain is built from TRBV11-2 and TRBJ1-1, with TRBD1 as a possible D gene (6 bases). This CDR3 contains 13 residues. CDR1 and CDR2 from the germline V gene are SGHAT and FQNNGV. The V gene lost 2 bases and the J gene lost 4 bases, with 8 bases spanning the gap. The CDR3 coding sequence is TGTGCCAGCAGCTTAAGAGGGGGCACTGAAGCTTTCTTT. This codes for CASSLRGGTEAFF.

In this sample, this clonotype turned up many times. This chain joins TRBV6-5 and TRBJ2-1; TRBD2 matches 9 bases. This CDR3 has 16 residues. CDR1 is MNHEY and CDR2 is SVGAGI in the germline V gene. V was pared by 6 bases and J by 0 bases, with 6 bases of the junction left unmatched. The chain's CDR3 is CASRIRLADSYNEQFF. In nucleotides, the CDR3 is TGTGCCAGCAGGATCAGACTAGCGGACTCCTACAATGAGCAGTTCTTC.

This clonotype was observed once. The chain couples TRBV7-8 to TRBJ1-1, with 9 bases that match TRBD1. CDR3 length: 15 amino acids. CDR1 is SGHVS, CDR2 FQNEAQ, per germline. V shed 2 bases, J shed 11 bases, and the junction held 12 bases outside the gene matches. CDR3 bases: TGTGCCAGCAGCTTATTAGGGACAGGGCTAGAGAAGGCTTTCTTT. This codes for CASSLLGTGLEKAFF. The full variable domain, completed using reference TRBV7-8 and TRBJ1-1, is GAGVSQSPRYKVAKRGQDVALRCDPISGHVSLFWYQQALGQGPEFLTYFQNEAQLDKSGLPSDRFFAERPEGSVSTLKIQRTQQEDSAVYLCASSLLGTGLEKAFFGQGTRLTVV.

This clonotype was seen many times. This chain connects TRBV11-1 to TRBJ1-2, with D tentatively TRBD1 (5 bases). CDR1 is SGHAT and CDR2 is FQDESV in the germline V gene (reference sequence). The ends were cut back, 5 bases at V and 0 bases at J, with 22 bases in the middle. This CDR3 comprises 18 residues. This chain's CDR3 is CASSPRLGQTTSNYGYTF. The CDR3 DNA sequence: TGTGCCAGCAGCCCCCGATTAGGACAAACCACATCTAACTATGGCTACACCTTC.

By frequency in the sample, this clonotype is medium-sized. The chain uses TRBV29-1 and TRBJ1-1, with D tentatively TRBD1 (6 bases). V lost 7 bases, J lost 4 bases, and 19 bases lay in between. Germline V gene lookup returns CDR1 SQVTM and CDR2 ANQGSEA. The CDR3 covers 14 residues. The DNA for the CDR3 is TGCAGCGCCCAAGGGGGGGGCTGGGGCACTGAAGCTTTCTTT. Translating gives CSAQGGGWGTEAFF. Drawing the rest from reference TRBV29-1 and TRBJ1-1, the complete variable domain is SAVISQKPSRDICQRGTSLTIQCQVDSQVTMMFWYRQQPGQSLTLIATANQGSEATYESGFVIDKFPISRPNLTFSTLTVSNMSPEDSSIYLCSAQGGGWGTEAFFGQGTRLTVV.

This clonotype was counted at least ten times. The chain joins TRBV19 to TRBJ1-2; D not resolved. V dropped 3 bases and J dropped 8 bases, with 13 bases sitting between them. Germline V gene sequence: CDR1 LNHDA, CDR2 SQIVND (reference sequence). The length of the CDR3 is 13 residues. The CDR3 nucleotides are TGTGCCAGTAGTATCGGTACAGAGACCGGCTACACCTTC. This gives the protein CASSIGTETGYTF.

Many counts were recorded for this clonotype. The chain is built from TRBV7-2 and TRBJ2-1; tentative D call: TRBD2 (6 bases). Trimming removed 5 bases at V and 6 bases at J, with 17 bases between. This CDR3 region has 15 residues. The germline V gene has CDR1 SGHTA and CDR2 FQGNSA. CDR3 nucleotides: TGTGCCAGCAGCATCATGACTAGTCCGGGCAATGAGCAGTTCTTC. Encoded protein: CASSIMTSPGNEQFF.

In this sample, this clonotype turned up many times. V gene TRBV5-6 combines with J gene TRBJ2-2; no firm D call. Germline V lookup: CDR1 SGHDT, CDR2 YYEEEE. The CDR3 has 12 amino acids. V gave up 4 bases and J gave up 6 bases, with 7 bases separating them. CDR3 sequence (DNA): TGTGCCAGCAGCACCCCCCCCGGGGAGCTGTTTTTT. Amino acid sequence: CASSTPPGELFF.

This clonotype was seen at least ten times. This chain connects TRBV7-2 to TRBJ1-2, with TRBD1 as a possible D gene (5 bases). The CDR3 loop spans 14 amino acids. Germline values: CDR1 SGHTA, CDR2 FQGNSA. Trimming removed 6 bases at V and 4 bases at J, with 15 bases between. Written as DNA, the CDR3 is TGTGCCAGCAGTACCGCCGGGACGGCCTATGGCTACACCTTC. Protein: CASSTAGTAYGYTF. Based on the CDR3 plus reference TRBV7-2 and TRBJ1-2, the full variable domain is GAGVSQSPSNKVTEKGKDVELRCDPISGHTALYWYRQSLGQGLEFLIYFQGNSAPDKSGLPSDRFSAERTGGSVSTLTIQRTQQEDSAVYLCASSTAGTAYGYTFGSGTRLTVV.

This clonotype occurred many times. The rearrangement uses TRBV5-6 and TRBJ2-7, with TRBD2 matching 9 bases. The V segment lost 4 bases and the J segment 4 bases; nucleotides outside the gene matches: 9. The CDR3 totals 15 residues. From germline, CDR1 is SGHDT and CDR2 YYEEEE. The CDR3 DNA follows: TGTGCCAGCAGCCAACTTGGCGGGGGGGTTTACGAGCAGTACTTC. Translation: CASSQLGGGVYEQYF.

Of note for this clonotype: Possible read error: a much larger clone is one base away. The genes are TRBV6-5 and TRBJ1-5, with unresolved D. Germline values: CDR1 MNHEY, CDR2 SVGAGI. The CDR3 extends over 14 amino acids. CDR3 nucleotide sequence: TGTGCCAGCAGTTACTCCCCCATCAATCAGTCCCAGCATTTT. It translates to CASSYSPINQSQHF.

V is TRBV18 and J is TRBJ2-5, with D maybe TRBD1 (6 bases). V was shortened by 3 bases and J by 5 bases, with 13 bases between the two germline ends. The germline gives CDR1 KGHSH, CDR2 LQKENI. This CDR3 has 14 amino acids. The DNA of the CDR3 is TGTGCCAGCTCACCCAGCAGGGGACGGGAGACCCAGTACTTC. Translating it yields CASSPSRGRETQYF.

This clonotype has at least ten counts. The chain recombines TRBV5-1 with TRBJ2-1, with D perhaps matching TRBD1 (6 bases). V was cut by 6 bases and J by 2 bases, with 15 bases left in between. The germline V gene has CDR1 SGHRS and CDR2 YFSETQ. This CDR3 is built from 15 residues. CDR3 nucleotide sequence: TGCGCCAGCAAAACAAGGACAGATGCCTACAATGAGCAGTTCTTC. Translating it yields CASKTRTDAYNEQFF.

The CDR3 DNA reads TGTGCCAGCAGCGAGGGACAGGGGCAGAATTCACCCCTCCACTTT. Encoded protein: CASSEGQGQNSPLHF. This chain joins TRBV5-4 and TRBJ1-6; 10 bases map to TRBD1. Trimming at V came to 4 bases and at J to 7 bases, leaving 5 bases not matched to a gene. Germline CDR1 reads SGHNT; CDR2 reads YYREEE (reference sequence). There are 15 residues in the CDR3.

This clonotype was detected many times. The gene calls are TRBV3-1 and TRBJ2-1, with 9 positions matching TRBD2. The ends lost 2 bases at V and 8 bases at J; junction bases unmatched: 4. Germline CDR1 is LGHDT and CDR2 is YNNKEL (reference sequence). This CDR3 contains 14 residues. The CDR3 loop is CASSQRSGRDEQFF. DNA of the CDR3: TGTGCCAGCAGCCAACGTAGCGGGAGAGATGAGCAGTTCTTC.

This clonotype was observed many times. The chain has TRBV6-5 and TRBJ2-5; a possible D gene is TRBD1 (6 bases). This CDR3 comprises 13 residues. Germline lookup yields CDR1 MNHEY and CDR2 SVGAGI. Trimming pared 5 bases from V and 0 bases from J, leaving 7 bases between. The CDR3 spells CASSQGYQETQYF. In nucleotides, the CDR3 is TGTGCCAGCAGTCAGGGGTACCAAGAGACCCAGTACTTC.

Many counts were recorded for this clonotype. The chain is built from TRBV7-9 and TRBJ2-3; 14 bases agree with TRBD2. With V trimmed by 5 bases and J by 11 bases, 9 bases remained unmatched. The CDR3 totals 15 residues. Germline V CDR1 and CDR2: SEHNR, FQNEAQ (reference sequence). The CDR3 sequence: CASSPPGTSGSRQYF. The CDR3 coding sequence is TGTGCCAGCAGCCCCCCCGGGACTAGCGGGAGTCGGCAGTATTTT.

This clonotype was counted many times. The CDR3 DNA reads TGTGCCAGCAGCTTCGGGGGCCTGAGTCAGCCCCAGCATTTT. This translates into CASSFGGLSQPQHF. V usage is TRBV7-9 and J usage is TRBJ1-5, with D tentatively TRBD1 (6 bases). V dropped 3 bases and J dropped 6 bases, with 12 bases sitting between them. CDR1 is SEHNR and CDR2 is FQNEAQ in the germline V gene (reference sequence). This CDR3 spans 14 amino acids.